Below are 29 T cell receptor beta chains sequenced from a single sample in a study of T-cell reconstitution after alpha-beta-depleted transplantation in children. TCRbeta library construction was performed incorporating unique molecular identifiers. In TCRdb, the PCR reads were re-called with MiXCR into one record per CDR3 protein. In the table there are a few hundred thousand distinct CDR3 sequences, under 15% of which are singletons. The sample consisted of PBMCs, mostly from graft donor cells, taken 360 days after TCRalphabeta/CD19-depleted stem cell transplant. These TCRs come from a male patient aged 10 to 17 who had a stem cell transplant for acute myeloid leukemia, so the T cells may come from the graft donor.

Note on this clonotype: A clone one base away is much larger, so this may be a read error. The chain is built from TRBV5-1 and TRBJ1-2; D ambiguous. The V end lost 4 bases, the J end lost 2 bases, and 9 bases lay between the germline ends. Germline V gene lookup returns CDR1 SGHRS and CDR2 YFSETQ. This CDR3 is 13 amino acids long. The CDR3 here is CASSDRWNYGYTF. The CDR3 coding sequence is TGCGCCAGCAGCGACCGGTGGAACTATGGCTACACCTTC.

This clonotype was seen at least ten times. This chain links TRBV20-1 with TRBJ2-5, with D possibly being TRBD1 (5 bases). The CDR3 is 12 amino acids. The V end lost 3 bases, the J end lost 5 bases, and 10 bases lay between the germline ends. Germline CDR1 DFQATT, CDR2 SNEGSKA (reference sequence). The CDR3: CSASRGKETQYF. CDR3 sequence (DNA): TGCAGTGCTAGTAGGGGAAAGGAGACCCAGTACTTC.

The chain employs TRBV20-1 and TRBJ1-4; 7 nucleotides line up with TRBD1. V was clipped by 2 bases and J by 5 bases; unmatched bases: 5. The germline V gene has CDR1 DFQATT and CDR2 SNEGSKA (reference sequence). This CDR3 has 14 residues. DNA for the CDR3: TGCAGTGCTAGAAAACAGGGGTCAAATGAAAAACTGTTTTTT. Amino acids: CSARKQGSNEKLFF.

Many counts were recorded for this clonotype. V gene TRBV15 combines with J gene TRBJ2-3, with 8 positions matching TRBD2. The germline CDR1 and CDR2 sequences are LNHNV and YYDKDF (reference sequence). Losses at the gene ends were 2 bases for V and 0 bases for J; bases not matched to a gene: 10. CDR3 length: 18 residues. CDR3 nucleotides: TGTGCCACCAGCAGAACGGGAGGGCAATGGGAGAGCACAGATACGCAGTATTTT. It specifies CATSRTGGQWESTDTQYF.

The sample holds a few counts of this clonotype. The DNA of the CDR3 is TGTGCCATCAGGAAGACCGTGGGACAGGGGGCCGGCGGGGAGCTGTTTTTT. As protein: CAIRKTVGQGAGGELFF. V gene TRBV10-3 combines with J gene TRBJ2-2; 12 positions match TRBD1. Per germline, CDR1 ENHRY and CDR2 SYGVKD. CDR3 length: 17 amino acids. After removal of 6 bases from V and 7 bases from J, the junction contained 12 bases not matched to a gene.

This sequence joins TRBV7-2 and TRBJ2-7, with 7 bases matching TRBD1. CDR1 is SGHTA, CDR2 FQGNSA, per germline. CDR3 length equals 17 residues. V dropped 4 bases and J dropped 0; count of bases not matched to a gene: 12. The CDR3 coding sequence is TGTGCCAGCAGCTCCTATCCGGGACAGCGAAACTCCTACGAGCAGTACTTC. It translates to CASSSYPGQRNSYEQYF.

This clonotype was seen at least ten times. The chain carries TRBV10-3 and TRBJ2-7; 12 bases map to TRBD2. There are 13 residues in the CDR3. V trimming: 9 bases; J trimming: 4 bases; junction bases outside the gene matches: 4. Germline V lookup: CDR1 ENHRY, CDR2 SYGVKD. Here the CDR3 reads CAIRLAGVYEQYF. The CDR3 coding sequence is TGTGCCATTAGACTAGCGGGAGTTTACGAGCAGTACTTC.

The CDR3 protein is CASSLNPLGPRYTEAFF. The CDR3 coding sequence is TGCGCCAGCAGCTTGAACCCGTTGGGACCCCGTTACACTGAAGCTTTCTTT. The chain links TRBV5-1 to TRBJ1-1; tentative D call: TRBD1 (5 bases). CDR1 and CDR2 (germline): SGHRS, YFSETQ. The V gene lost 1 base and the J gene lost 3 bases, with 19 bases spanning the gap. The CDR3 spans 17 residues. Supplemented by reference TRBV5-1 and TRBJ1-1, the full variable domain reads KAGVTQTPRYLIKTRGQQVTLSCSPISGHRSVSWYQQTPGQGLQFLFEYFSETQRNKGNFPGRFSGRQFSNSRSEMNVSTLELGDSALYLCASSLNPLGPRYTEAFFGQGTRLTVV.

This clonotype was observed a few times. The genes are TRBV4-3 and TRBJ2-2; D unclear. Germline V lookup: CDR1 LGHNA, CDR2 YSLEER. Trimming took off 2 bases at V and 4 bases at J, with 17 bases between the two ends. The CDR3 loop spans 17 amino acids. CDR3 sequence (DNA): TGCGCCAGCAGCCAAACACTTATGCTCTCGGGCACCGGGGAGCTGTTTTTT. Its protein is CASSQTLMLSGTGELFF.

This rearrangement joins TRBV25-1 to TRBJ2-7, with TRBD1 matching 7 bases. V was pared by 3 bases and J by 0 bases, with 8 bases of the junction left unmatched. CDR3 length equals 16 residues. The V gene's germline CDR1 is MGHDK and CDR2 SYGVNS. CDR3 sequence: CASSEVGTESSYEQYF. Written as DNA, the CDR3 is TGTGCCAGCAGTGAGGTAGGGACAGAGAGCTCCTACGAGCAGTACTTC.

This clonotype was seen a handful of times. This chain connects TRBV29-1 to TRBJ2-5; the D gene could be TRBD1 or TRBD2 (6 bases each). Germline CDR1 reads SQVTM; CDR2 reads ANQGSEA. The CDR3 has 12 amino acids. V lost 7 bases to trimming and J lost 4 bases, with 13 bases between them. CDR3 residues: CSGDGGGETQYF. As DNA, the CDR3 is TGCAGCGGCGACGGAGGGGGAGAGACCCAGTACTTC. Full variable domain (remainder filled in from reference TRBV29-1 and TRBJ2-5): SAVISQKPSRDICQRGTSLTIQCQVDSQVTMMFWYRQQPGQSLTLIATANQGSEATYESGFVIDKFPISRPNLTFSTLTVSNMSPEDSSIYLCSGDGGGETQYFGPGTRLLVL.

This clonotype was found many times. This sequence joins TRBV28 and TRBJ2-7; TRBD2 is a possible D gene (5 bases). Trimming stripped 6 bases from V and 4 bases from J, with 13 bases between. The CDR3 is made up of 13 amino acids. Looked up from germline, CDR1 is MDHEN and CDR2 is SYDVKM. CDR3 DNA sequence: TGTGCCAGCAGCCCTAGCCCTCCTTACGAGCAGTACTTC. Translating it yields CASSPSPPYEQYF. The entire variable domain, with the rest obtained from reference TRBV28 and TRBJ2-7, is as follows: DVKVTQSSRYLVKRTGEKVFLECVQDMDHENMFWYRQDPGLGLRLIYFSYDVKMKEKGDIPEGYSVSREKKERFSLILESASTNQTSMYLCASSPSPPYEQYFGPGTRLTVT.

This clonotype turned up a few times. This sequence joins TRBV4-3 and TRBJ2-2; TRBD2 matches at 9 bases. Germline lookup yields CDR1 LGHNA and CDR2 YSLEER. The CDR3 extends over 17 amino acids. With V trimmed by 3 bases and J by 6 bases, 11 bases remained unmatched. The CDR3 region is CASSQPGTSLGAGELFF. As DNA, the CDR3 is TGCGCCAGCAGCCAGCCCGGGACTAGCCTGGGGGCCGGGGAGCTGTTTTTT.

This clonotype was recorded a few times. V gene TRBV4-2 combines with J gene TRBJ2-1; 13 nucleotides line up with TRBD2. V lost 0 bases and J lost 8; bases outside the gene matches: 10. The CDR3 spans 18 residues. Germline CDR1 reads LGHNA; CDR2 reads YNFKEQ. The CDR3 loop reads CASSQDGGGTSGIDEQFF. The CDR3, as DNA: TGTGCCAGCAGCCAAGATGGTGGCGGGACTAGCGGGATCGATGAGCAGTTCTTC.

The rearrangement uses TRBV28 and TRBJ2-1; D is possibly TRBD2 (5 bases). Trimming took off 3 bases at V and 0 bases at J, with 15 bases between the two ends. The germline gives CDR1 MDHEN, CDR2 SYDVKM. The CDR3 is made up of 17 amino acids. The CDR3 loop is CASSFPLERSSYNEQFF. For the CDR3, the DNA is TGTGCCAGCAGTTTTCCCCTTGAGCGGAGCTCCTACAATGAGCAGTTCTTC.

This clonotype has at least ten counts. The gene calls are TRBV28 and TRBJ2-5, with 7 bases identical to TRBD1. The CDR3 is 14 residues long. V was clipped by 5 bases and J by 7 bases; unmatched bases: 10. Germline loops: CDR1 MDHEN, CDR2 SYDVKM. CDR3 in amino acids: CASSLGTEGGTQYF. The DNA of the CDR3 is TGTGCCAGCAGTCTTGGGACAGAAGGAGGGACCCAGTACTTC.

This clonotype was found many times. The rearrangement uses TRBV9 and TRBJ2-7, with 9 positions matching TRBD1. The CDR3 is 16 amino acids. CDR1 SGDLS and CDR2 YYNGEE come from the germline V gene. With 2 bases clipped from V and 5 bases from J, the junction kept 11 bases outside the gene matches. The CDR3 loop is CASSVGVIQGADEQYF. For the CDR3, the DNA is TGTGCCAGCAGCGTTGGGGTCATACAGGGGGCCGACGAGCAGTACTTC. Drawing the rest from reference TRBV9 and TRBJ2-7, the complete variable domain is DSGVTQTPKHLITATGQRVTLRCSPRSGDLSVYWYQQSLDQGLQFLIQYYNGEERAKGNILERFSAQQFPDLHSELNLSSLELGDSALYFCASSVGVIQGADEQYFGPGTRLTVT.

This clonotype was seen ten or more times. The V and J genes are TRBV9 and TRBJ2-7; 9 bases are shared with TRBD2. Germline CDR1 and CDR2: SGDLS and YYNGEE. The CDR3 has 17 residues. J was trimmed by 6 bases and V by 4 bases; bases with no gene match: 17. CDR3 in amino acids: CASSHPRTASGIGEQYF. CDR3 DNA sequence: TGTGCCAGCAGCCACCCGAGAACGGCTAGCGGGATTGGCGAGCAGTACTTC.

The chain joins TRBV10-3 to TRBJ2-1; D perhaps matches TRBD1 (6 bases). This CDR3 has 14 amino acids. Germline CDR1 and CDR2: ENHRY and SYGVKD. V shed 6 bases and J shed 6 bases, with 15 bases lying between them. Here the CDR3 DNA reads TGTGCCATCAGAACTCGGGACATAAGCAATGAGCAGTTCTTC. This gives the protein CAIRTRDISNEQFF.

This chain joins TRBV28 and TRBJ2-7, with D hard to call. The CDR3 covers 14 residues. The V gene lost 2 bases and the J gene lost 3 bases, with 11 bases spanning the gap. CDR1 and CDR2 (germline): MDHEN, SYDVKM. CDR3 in amino acids: CASSLRDDRYEQYF. The CDR3, as DNA: TGTGCCAGCAGTTTACGAGACGATCGCTACGAGCAGTACTTC.

In its sample, this clonotype was seen many times. The CDR3 DNA reads TGCAGCGTTGTGGGATCGGACACTGAAGCTTTCTTT. Its protein product is CSVVGSDTEAFF. This sequence joins TRBV29-1 and TRBJ1-1; no definite D call. Trimming left V 4 bases short and J 3 bases short, with 9 bases between. This CDR3 spans 12 amino acids. Looked up from germline, CDR1 is SQVTM and CDR2 is ANQGSEA. Full variable domain (remainder filled in from reference TRBV29-1 and TRBJ1-1): SAVISQKPSRDICQRGTSLTIQCQVDSQVTMMFWYRQQPGQSLTLIATANQGSEATYESGFVIDKFPISRPNLTFSTLTVSNMSPEDSSIYLCSVVGSDTEAFFGQGTRLTVV.

The chain has TRBV18 and TRBJ1-1, with 8 bases matching TRBD1. Unmatched junction bases numbered 6, after V lost 5 bases and J lost 10 bases. This CDR3 is 12 amino acids long. CDR1 and CDR2 from the germline V gene are KGHSH and LQKENI. This chain's CDR3 is CASSVDRDGAFF. The DNA of the CDR3 is TGTGCCAGCTCAGTGGACAGGGACGGAGCTTTCTTT.

This clonotype has a handful of counts. The chain combines TRBV6-4 with TRBJ2-1; no clear D gene. The CDR3 is 13 residues long. V lost 0 bases to trimming and J lost 9 bases, with 9 bases between them. CDR1 and CDR2 (germline): MRHNA, SNTAGT. This CDR3 is CASSDSPGLEQFF. The CDR3 bases are TGTGCCAGCAGTGACTCCCCGGGCCTTGAGCAGTTCTTC.

Ten or more counts support this clonotype. The chain uses TRBV29-1 and TRBJ2-7; D gene unclear. In germline, CDR1 is SQVTM, CDR2 ANQGSEA. The V end lost 6 bases, the J end lost 0 bases, and 15 bases lay between the germline ends. The CDR3 has 14 residues. The CDR3 sequence is CSVGLMPSSYEQYF. CDR3 nucleotide sequence: TGCAGCGTGGGTTTGATGCCGAGCTCCTACGAGCAGTACTTC.

This clonotype was detected a few times. This rearrangement joins TRBV7-3 to TRBJ2-2, with D hard to call. The ends were cut back, 5 bases at V and 1 base at J, with 8 bases in the middle. Germline V gene data show CDR1 as SGHTA and CDR2 as FQGTGA. This CDR3 has 14 amino acids. The CDR3 coding sequence is TGTGCCAGCAGCCCATTCGGGAACACCGGGGAGCTGTTTTTT. Its translation is CASSPFGNTGELFF.

The chain recombines TRBV20-1 with TRBJ2-5; 8 bases match TRBD2. The CDR3 contains 17 residues. The V gene end was trimmed by 0 bases and the J gene end by 2 bases; junction bases not matched to a gene: 11. In germline, CDR1 is DFQATT, CDR2 SNEGSKA (reference sequence). The chain's CDR3 is CSARDGLAKKTQETQYF. The CDR3 nucleotides read TGCAGTGCTAGAGACGGACTAGCCAAGAAGACGCAAGAGACCCAGTACTTC.

The table lists this clonotype with many counts. The rearrangement links TRBV28 to TRBJ2-7; the match to TRBD2 covers 12 bases. The germline gives CDR1 MDHEN, CDR2 SYDVKM. J lost 5 bases, V lost 6 bases, and 14 bases had no gene match. CDR3 length: 17 residues. The CDR3 spells CASSRLTSGSSNDEQYF. The CDR3 DNA is TGTGCCAGCAGCCGCCTGACTAGCGGGAGTTCAAACGACGAGCAGTACTTC.

This rearrangement joins TRBV20-1 to TRBJ2-3; D is undetermined. Trimming removed 4 bases at V and 2 bases at J, with 10 bases between. Germline V gene sequence: CDR1 DFQATT, CDR2 SNEGSKA (reference sequence). The CDR3 has 13 amino acids. The CDR3 DNA sequence: TGCAGTGCTACAGGAATTAACACAGATACGCAGTATTTT. Amino acid sequence: CSATGINTDTQYF.

This clonotype came up a few times. The chain has TRBV20-1 and TRBJ1-5, with 7 positions matching TRBD1. From germline, CDR1 is DFQATT and CDR2 SNEGSKA (reference sequence). The CDR3 totals 16 residues. J gave up 2 bases and V 3 bases, and 10 bases lay outside the gene matches. This CDR3 is CSASRGMKLGNQPQHF. The CDR3 nucleotides read TGCAGTGCTAGCAGGGGGATGAAGTTGGGCAATCAGCCCCAGCATTTT.